This record looks at one TCR beta chain sequence and its context. Its matching antigen is unknown. Arm-PCR with iRepertoire HTBI primers amplified the CDR3 regions for these TCR beta libraries. TCRdb independently ran MiXCR on the multiplex PCR reads; one entry per CDR3 protein. The sample has 300,000 to 400,000 distinct CDR3 sequences, over 15% seen once. Trimming took 4 bases from V and 5 from J; bases not matched to a gene: 7. The CDR3 loop spans 14 amino acids. Germline V gene lookup returns CDR1 SGDLS and CDR2 YYNGEE. The sample originates from a study of regulatory T cells in long-lasting Graves disease. Regarding time point: newly diagnosed GD, antithyroid drugs for less than 3 months. PBMC RNA served as the TCR library source. Study results and caveats: There was favoring of TRBV28, TRBJ1-2 and TRBJ2-5 in persistent disease. Comparison showed that persistent patients shared more public clonotypes (about 2,600) than new patients (966).

This clonotype originated in a female donor with Graves disease. The chain links TRBV9 to TRBJ2-5, with 8 bases aligning to TRBD1. The sample here was peripheral blood mononuclear cells (PBMCs), taken at new diagnosis, from a patient treated with antithyroid drugs. CDR3 residues: CASSCTGGKETQYF. The CDR3 bases are TGTGCCAGCAGCTGTACAGGGGGAAAGGAGACCCAGTACTTC.